This T cell receptor (beta chain) was identified during a study of T cells in Graves' hyperthyroidism and ophthalmopathy (dated by TCRdb to the late 2010s). For the wider study: Peripheral blood was collected at initial diagnosis, before any treatment. To identify distinguishing TCR V-J signatures, a discovery cohort of 90 to 100 patients was used, comprising 40 to 45 with Graves' ophthalmopathy and 57 with stable Graves' hyperthyroidism. Whether ophthalmopathy could be predicted prospectively was tested in an independent validation cohort made up of 18 hyperthyroidism patients plus 17 patients who later progressed to ophthalmopathy. The approximately 100 discovery patients were randomly divided into training and test sets at a 7:3 ratio. Thyroid tissue and blood T-cell repertoires from six Graves' hyperthyroidism patients were also compared in the study. After sampling, hyperthyroidism patients received methimazole starting at 30 mg daily, and ophthalmopathy patients received high-dose intravenous methylprednisolone. The paper describes TCR Vbeta CDR3 sequencing of roughly 130 peripheral blood samples, made up of approximately 40 ophthalmopathy patients, more than 70 hyperthyroidism patients and 17 progressor patients.

To note about this clonotype: The antigen it recognizes is unknown. This could be a read error, since a much larger clone is one nucleotide away.

The TCR beta CDR3 regions were amplified from the RNA transcripts. A first-round RT-PCR of the TCR CDR3 used the HTBI primer set with the Qiagen OneStep RT-PCR kit. Libraries were constructed in a second round of multiplex PCR, after which size selection and purification were carried out. Paired-end sequencing of the libraries was performed with 100 bp reads on an Illumina HiSeq2000. For the original study's pipeline: SOAPnuke was used to process the raw data, removing reads that contained adapters or uncalled bases, had a mean Phred below 15, or lacked an exact match to the constant primer or identifier. COPE v1.2.5 was used to merge high-quality paired reads, and clonotypes were defined as unique nucleotide sequences. Clonotypes were aligned to IMGT TRBV, TRBD and TRBJ reference segments using MiTCR v1.1. The analysis was restricted to V-J combinations with a frequency above 0.0001, which together covered 99% to 99.2% of the repertoires. The TCS score was defined as F50 (clonal expansion) divided by E x V (chaos), with BLOSUM62-based TCRdist calculated between CDR3 peptides within each V-J. Welch's t-statistics and random forest reduced several hundred V-J features to 13, which were used in a naive Bayes classifier (R e1071). TCRdb itself trimmed the public reads at Q25 with fastp, ran MiXCR and retained productive beta chains. Every distinct CDR3 protein forms one entry, paired with its most common genes and DNA. TCRdb, not the authors, supplied the V and J calls. This sample gives hundreds of thousands of distinct CDR3 sequences in total; over 15% of them show up just once. In total, the top ten clones hold roughly 15% of the sample.

For CDR1 and CDR2, the germline V gene lists SGHTA and FQGNSA. The CDR3 measures 16 amino acids from cysteine to phenylalanine. CDR3 DNA is the only sequence kept; it has 48 bases, read in frame from the first base. General study outcomes and caveats: In cross-validation, a model built on a 13 V-J signature told ophthalmopathy apart from stable hyperthyroidism with approximately 91% sensitivity and roughly 83% specificity, and in testing the same model reached 80%/75%. In validation, the model predicted progression to ophthalmopathy with 60% to 71% sensitivity and less than 80% specificity, a median of approximately 6.7 months before onset. Sample size was not statistically predetermined, and investigators were not blinded to group allocation. Most expanded thyroid clonotypes (frequency above 0.001) were also found in blood, which suggests that blood repertoires may mirror thyroid immune responses.

Moderately to severely active disease, a Clinical Activity Score of at least 3, a NOSPECS grade of at least 4, and a duration under 3 months were present in ophthalmopathy patients. Exclusion was applied to patients with uncontrolled infections, other autoimmune diseases, pregnancy or lactation. Clinical symptoms, serum thyroxine and TRAb, thyroid ultrasound, and orbital computed tomography formed the basis for the diagnoses. Ficoll-Paque density gradient centrifugation was used to isolate PBMCs from 9.5 to 10 ml of fresh peripheral blood. Trizol reagent was used to extract total RNA, and RNA quality was then checked on an Agilent 2100 Bioanalyzer.

This TCR came from a woman aged 18-29 years with Graves' ophthalmopathy. The chain links TRBV7-2 with TRBJ2-1, and perhaps TRBD2 as D gene, on 5 matching bases. The specimen sequenced was blood. The encoded CDR3 is CASSSPAVRSYSEQFF. The bases read TGTGCCAGCAGCTCCCCAGCGGTTCGCTCCTACAGTGAGCAGTTCTTC.